This T cell receptor (beta chain) was sequenced during a study of T cells in Graves' hyperthyroidism and ophthalmopathy. Study-wide context: Peripheral blood was drawn at first diagnosis, prior to all treatment.

Researchers took RNA transcripts and amplified the TCR beta CDR3 regions from them. During a first-round RT-PCR of the TCR CDR3, the HTBI primer set was used. TCRdb independently ran MiXCR on the multiplex PCR reads; one entry per CDR3 protein. Of a few hundred thousand distinct CDR3 sequences detected, 20% to 25% appear once; the ten largest clones hold more than 60%. This clonotype has only a few counts. Its antigen is unidentified. Study-wide results and caveats: From stable hyperthyroidism, ophthalmopathy was set apart by a 13 V-J model.

Patients aged 18 to 65 had newly diagnosed hyperthyroidism that had lasted under 2 months. Diagnoses rested on clinical symptoms, serum thyroxine and TRAb, thyroid ultrasound and orbital computed tomography. This TCR came from a man aged 50-60 years with Graves' hyperthyroidism. The specimen was blood.

CDR3 protein: CASSPLRRTAITRNYGYTF. The CDR3 coding sequence is TGTGCCAGCAGCCCTCTTCGAAGGACAGCGATCACGCGAAACTATGGCTACACCTTC. This chain joins TRBV28 and TRBJ1-2, with D tentatively TRBD1 (6 bases). Trimming pared 6 bases from V and 2 bases from J, leaving 28 bases between. The length of the CDR3 is 19 residues. Germline CDR1 MDHEN, CDR2 SYDVKM.